These 4 T cell receptor beta chains were all obtained from the same sample, sequenced in a study of shared clonotypes between healthy human individuals. Some clones are missing from TCRdb's copy, which holds only in-frame ones; the method was immunoSEQ multiplex PCR. This table has more than 1 million clones, approximately 80% appearing once. The sequencing sample was made of memory CD4+ T cells from PBMCs. Subset in this sample: CD45RA-negative fraction. Receptors were obtained from a man aged 18 to 35 in good health. Some clones in this sample may be carry-over from other donors' samples.

This clone was observed a handful of times. The J gene is TRBJ2-2, the V gene TRBV9, with a weak D call TRBD1 (5 bases). V lost 0 bases, J lost 4 bases, and 10 bases lay in between. This CDR3 is built from 15 residues. Germline V lookup: CDR1 SGDLS, CDR2 YYNGEE. The CDR3 sequence is CASSVEGHSTGELFF. CDR3 in DNA: TGTGCCAGCAGCGTAGAAGGACACAGCACCGGGGAGCTGTTTTTT.

The chain carries TRBV12-5 and TRBJ2-2, with TRBD1 matching 8 bases. Trimming cost V 3 bases and J 2 bases; bases outside gene matches: 5. Looked up from germline, CDR1 is LGHNT and CDR2 is FRNRAP. The CDR3 length is 16 residues. CDR3 DNA sequence: TGTGCTAGTGGTTTAGGACAGGGTTTTAACACCGGGGAGCTGTTTTTT. Protein product: CASGLGQGFNTGELFF. The variable domain in full, completed from reference TRBV12-5 and TRBJ2-2, reads DARVTQTPRHKVTEMGQEVTMRCQPILGHNTVFWYRQTMMQGLELLAYFRNRAPLDDSGMPKDRFSAEMPDATLATLKIQPSEPRDSAVYFCASGLGQGFNTGELFFGEGSRLTVL.

The CDR3 is CAWRGNGNTIYF. CDR3 DNA sequence: TGTGCCTGGAGGGGGAATGGAAACACCATATATTTT. The genes are TRBV30 and TRBJ1-3; the D is unclear. V shed 3 bases and J shed 3 bases, with 6 bases lying between them. The CDR3 is 12 amino acids. Germline-derived CDR1 and CDR2 are GTSNPN and SVGIG (reference sequence).

The chain joins TRBV10-3 to TRBJ2-1; perhaps TRBD1 as D (6 bases). V was trimmed by 11 bases and J by 5 bases, leaving 16 bases between them. The germline gives CDR1 ENHRY, CDR2 SYGVKD. This CDR3 spans 13 amino acids. CDR3 nucleotides: TGTGCCGTTGCCCTGGGGGCAGACAATGAGCAGTTCTTC. Translation: CAVALGADNEQFF.